The 20 T cell receptor beta chains below come from one sample, sequenced in a study of regulatory and conventional T cells in RAG deficiency. Using immunoSEQ multiplex PCR, the repertoire was profiled, and TCRdb retains in-frame clones only, with some absent. The sample lists some 30,000 clones, around 89% occurring once. The same data also went into a second study, on regulatory T cells. According to that study: The primer mix had 52 TRBV and 13 TRBJ primers.

The sample consisted of CD8+ T cells sorted from blood. The receptors were gathered from a human donor in good health.

The CDR3 nucleotides read TGTGCCAGCAGTGACAGAAGTCAAGTTGGGGAGCAGTACTTC. This gives the protein CASSDRSQVGEQYF. The V gene is TRBV2, the J gene TRBJ2-7; D is unresolved. Germline CDR1 and CDR2: SNHLY and FYNNEI. Between the trimmed V and J ends, which lost 3 bases and 7 bases, there was a span of 16 bases. The CDR3 extends over 14 amino acids.

This chain uses TRBV27 with TRBJ1-1; D is possibly TRBD1 (5 bases). Germline V gene lookup returns CDR1 MNHEY and CDR2 SMNVEV (reference sequence). CDR3 length equals 15 residues. The V gene lost 4 bases and the J gene lost 0 bases, with 12 bases spanning the gap. The CDR3 region has the DNA TGTGCCAGCAGTTCAAAGACAGAGGTGAACACTGAAGCTTTCTTT. Its protein product is CASSSKTEVNTEAFF.

V and J are TRBV19 and TRBJ2-3, with TRBD2 matching over 14 bases. V dropped 1 base and J dropped 4; count of bases not matched to a gene: 1. CDR3 size: 16 residues. Germline lookup yields CDR1 LNHDA and CDR2 SQIVND (reference sequence). The CDR3 DNA is TGTGCCAGTAGTATAGGGGGACTAGCGGGAGCAGATACGCAGTATTTT. Residues: CASSIGGLAGADTQYF.

This sequence joins TRBV10-2 and TRBJ2-7, with D possibly being TRBD1 (5 bases). With 4 bases removed from V and 0 bases from J, the gap between germline ends came to 13 bases. From germline, CDR1 is WSHSY and CDR2 SAAADI. The CDR3 is made up of 15 amino acids. The CDR3 protein is CASSVGRASSYEQYF. Written as DNA, the CDR3 is TGCGCCAGCAGTGTGGGCAGGGCGAGCTCCTACGAGCAGTACTTC.

This rearrangement joins TRBV27 to TRBJ2-5; D remains unclear. Trimming left V 1 base short and J 5 bases short, with 14 bases between. The CDR3 extends over 15 amino acids. Germline V gives CDR1 MNHEY, CDR2 SMNVEV (reference sequence). As DNA, the CDR3 is TGTGCCAGCAGTTTATTGTCAGCCCCGCGGGAGACCCAGTACTTC. Translation: CASSLLSAPRETQYF.

The gene calls are TRBV6-5 and TRBJ1-6; the D gene is possibly TRBD1 (6 bases). Germline CDR1 MNHEY, CDR2 SVGAGI. The CDR3 length is 16 residues. V was clipped by 0 bases and J by 9 bases, with 15 bases between them. This CDR3 reads CASSYSRGAGASPLHF. CDR3 bases: TGTGCCAGCAGTTACTCACGGGGGGCCGGGGCTTCACCCCTCCACTTT.

The chain combines TRBV19 with TRBJ2-7, with TRBD1 matching 8 bases. V gave up 1 base and J gave up 9 bases; unmatched junction bases: 17. Germline values: CDR1 LNHDA, CDR2 SQIVND (reference sequence). The CDR3 has 17 amino acids. CDR3 region: CASSIVADRDITTGQYF. The CDR3 coding sequence is TGTGCCAGTAGTATAGTAGCGGACAGGGATATTACGACGGGGCAGTACTTC.

V is TRBV6-5 and J is TRBJ2-1; maybe TRBD1 (7 bases). Between the trimmed V and J ends, which lost 4 bases and 8 bases, there was a span of 18 bases. This CDR3 spans 15 amino acids. Per germline, CDR1 MNHEY and CDR2 SVGAGI. CDR3 DNA sequence: TGTGCCAGCAGTTCGCGGGACAGCCGGTCAGATGAGCAGTTCTTC. Translated, it gives CASSSRDSRSDEQFF.

The gene calls are TRBV29-1 and TRBJ1-5; possible D gene TRBD1, 5 bases. This CDR3 has 13 residues. CDR1 is SQVTM and CDR2 is ANQGSEA in the germline V gene. V shed 2 bases and J shed 7 bases, with 12 bases lying between them. CDR3 nucleotides: TGCAGCGTTGAACCAGGAAGGGGACAGCCCCAGCATTTT. Protein: CSVEPGRGQPQHF.

Details on this clone: Other DNA sequences in the sample encode the same CDR3. J is TRBJ2-3 and V is TRBV7-3; no clear D. With 5 bases removed from V and 1 base from J, the gap between germline ends came to 7 bases. This CDR3 has 13 amino acids. CDR1 and CDR2 from the germline V gene are SGHTA and FQGTGA. Written as DNA, the CDR3 is TGTGCCAGCAGCCCGGCTGGCACAGATACGCAGTATTTT. This encodes CASSPAGTDTQYF.

This clone was observed once. The V call is TRBV9, the J call TRBJ2-7; D possibly matches TRBD1 or TRBD2 (5 bases each). V was clipped by 2 bases and J by 0 bases, with 12 bases between them. The CDR3 totals 15 residues. CDR1 and CDR2 (germline): SGDLS, YYNGEE. CDR3 loop: CASSVGLASSYEQYF. DNA of the CDR3: TGTGCCAGCAGCGTGGGGCTAGCTTCCTCCTACGAGCAGTACTTC.

The chain recombines TRBV5-6 with TRBJ1-5; possibly TRBD1 for D (5 bases). The germline V gene encodes CDR1 SGHDT and CDR2 YYEEEE. V lost 0 bases to trimming and J lost 2 bases, with 9 bases between them. The CDR3 contains 15 residues. As DNA, the CDR3 is TGTGCCAGCAGCTTGGGCCAGGGAGGCAATCAGCCCCAGCATTTT. Protein product: CASSLGQGGNQPQHF.

The J gene is TRBJ1-4, the V gene TRBV21-1. TRBV21-1 is a documented pseudogene. This CDR3 has 17 residues. This CDR3 reads CASSVCIAKVHNEKLFF. CDR3 in DNA: TGTGCCAGCAGCGTTTGTATAGCCAAGGTGCATAATGAAAAACTGTTTTTT.

The rearrangement links TRBV5-1 to TRBJ2-2, with 7 nucleotides matching TRBD1. Per the germline V gene, CDR1 is SGHRS and CDR2 is YFSETQ. CDR3 size: 17 residues. Trimming removed 0 bases from V and 4 bases from J; junction bases left unmatched: 9. CDR3 amino acids: CASSLAEGAHVTGELFF. CDR3 DNA: TGCGCCAGCAGCTTGGCCGAGGGGGCCCACGTCACCGGGGAGCTGTTTTTT.

The rearrangement joins TRBV9 to TRBJ2-7; 10 nucleotides match TRBD2. With V trimmed by 4 bases and J by 4 bases, 11 bases remained unmatched. CDR1 and CDR2 (germline): SGDLS, YYNGEE. The CDR3 runs 16 residues. CDR3 nucleotides: TGTGCCAGCAGCCCCCCTAGGGCTAGCGGGAGATACGAGCAGTACTTC. Residues: CASSPPRASGRYEQYF.

This chain uses TRBV9 with TRBJ2-2; D possibly matches TRBD1 or TRBD2 (5 bases each). The CDR3 covers 16 residues. Per germline, CDR1 SGDLS and CDR2 YYNGEE. V was trimmed by 4 bases and J by 5 bases, leaving 18 bases between them. CDR3 coding DNA: TGTGCCAGCAGCCTATTAGGGTCGGGGCGGACCGGGGAGCTGTTTTTT. Protein: CASSLLGSGRTGELFF.

Points on this clone: Other DNA sequences in this specimen translate into the identical CDR3. The V gene is TRBV4-1, the J gene TRBJ1-1; tentatively, D is TRBD1 (6 bases). V lost 3 bases to trimming and J lost 1 base, with 9 bases between them. The CDR3 sequence is 14 residues long. CDR1 is MGHRA and CDR2 is YSYEKL in the germline V gene. The CDR3: CASSQAGQNTEAFF. CDR3 DNA: TGCGCCAGCAGCCAGGCGGGACAGAACACTGAAGCTTTCTTT.

This chain uses TRBV15 with TRBJ2-7; D possibly uses TRBD1 or TRBD2 (6 bases each). V shed 2 bases and J shed 3 bases, with 17 bases lying between them. The CDR3 is made up of 16 amino acids. The germline V gene encodes CDR1 LNHNV and CDR2 YYDKDF (reference sequence). For the CDR3, the DNA is TGTGCCACCAGCAGACCAACAAGGGGGGAAATCTACGAGCAGTACTTC. It translates to CATSRPTRGEIYEQYF.

This chain connects TRBV30 to TRBJ2-7; 9 bases agree with TRBD2. V was pared by 0 bases and J by 6 bases, with 9 bases of the junction left unmatched. From germline, CDR1 is GTSNPN and CDR2 SVGIG (reference sequence). The CDR3 extends over 15 amino acids. The CDR3 DNA follows: TGTGCCTGGAGTGTTCTATTAGCGGGAGTCGGCGAGCAGTACTTC. Protein: CAWSVLLAGVGEQYF.

This clone came up once. V is TRBV5-1 and J is TRBJ2-7; D remains unclear. This CDR3 is built from 15 residues. CDR1 is SGHRS, CDR2 YFSETQ, per germline. V lost 1 base and J 1 base, leaving 12 bases between the germline ends. The DNA of the CDR3 is TGCGCCAGCAGCTTGAGGTCAGGCGGATCCTACGAGCAGTACTTC. Translation gives CASSLRSGGSYEQYF.